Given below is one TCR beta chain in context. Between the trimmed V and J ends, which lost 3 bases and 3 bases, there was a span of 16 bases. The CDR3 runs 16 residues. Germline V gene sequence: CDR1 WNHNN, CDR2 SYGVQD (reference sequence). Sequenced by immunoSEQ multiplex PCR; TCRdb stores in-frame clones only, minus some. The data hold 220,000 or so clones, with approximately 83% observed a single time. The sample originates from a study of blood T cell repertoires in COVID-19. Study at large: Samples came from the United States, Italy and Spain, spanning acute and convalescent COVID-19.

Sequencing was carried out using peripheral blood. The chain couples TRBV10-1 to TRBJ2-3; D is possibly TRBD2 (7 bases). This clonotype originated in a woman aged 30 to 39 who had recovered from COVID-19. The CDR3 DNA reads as TGCGCCAGCAGTGACGGGGGCGGGAGTATGACAGATACGCAGTATTTT. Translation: CASSDGGGSMTDTQYF.